This TCR beta chain stems from a study of graft-versus-host responses after intestinal transplantation. Study background: Induction with anti-thymocyte globulin, then tacrolimus and steroids for roughly 3 years, was given to all recipients.

Some clones are missing from TCRdb's copy, which holds only in-frame ones; the method was immunoSEQ multiplex PCR. Seen here are 60,000 to 80,000 clones, 90% observed once, and the top ten hold under 1.5%. This clone has a single count. Antigen: not known. Germline loops: CDR1 SGHVS, CDR2 FQNEAQ. The CDR3 is made up of 17 amino acids. Trimming removed 1 base at V and 1 base at J, with 14 bases between. Study outcomes and limitations: Recipient marrow harbored GvH clones, some of which surfaced first in ileum or blood. Peak GvH clone levels in circulation were associated with early post-transplant HvG declines.

The sequence derives from a human donor who received an intestinal transplant. The sequences come from unstimulated CD8+ T cells sorted from spleen or lymph node cells, collected before intestinal transplant. This chain links TRBV7-8 with TRBJ2-1; maybe TRBD1 (7 bases). This CDR3 is CASSLVLPGGSYNEQFF. CDR3 nucleotide sequence: TGTGCCAGCAGCTTAGTTCTGCCAGGGGGGTCCTACAATGAGCAGTTCTTC.